This T cell receptor beta chain came from a study of CD8+CD57+ T cells in acquired aplastic anemia. Overall study findings and caveats: CD8+ Simpson's diversity did not differ significantly between patients and controls.

The authors sequenced patients whose flow cytometry had shown CD8+CD57+ cell expansion. The junction had 10 bases not matched to a gene; V was cut back by 5 bases and J by 0 bases. There are 16 residues in the CDR3. CDR1 MDHEN and CDR2 SYDVKM come from the germline V gene. Genomic DNA acted as the template from which TCR beta VDJ combination and CDR3 sequence profiling were carried out. TCRdb passed the reads through MiXCR, listing each CDR3 protein once. The sample records approximately 120,000 distinct CDR3 sequences, over 30% being singletons. This clonotype was seen a few times. What it binds is not known.

This clonotype was obtained from a human donor with aplastic anemia. Input material: sorted CD4+, CD8+, or CD8+CD57+ T cells (not recorded which) from PBMCs. The rearrangement links TRBV28 to TRBJ2-7, with 7 bases aligning to TRBD1. The CDR3 region is CASSPYRGQSSYEQYF. The CDR3 nucleotides read TGTGCCAGCAGTCCATACAGGGGCCAGAGCTCCTACGAGCAGTACTTC.